This TCR beta chain comes out of a study of blood T cell repertoires in COVID-19. Study-wide background: The samples span acute and convalescent COVID-19 from the United States, Italy and Spain. T cells, B-cell-depleted T cells, or PBMCs provided the cDNA or gDNA that served as material.

The ends were cut back, 0 bases at V and 4 bases at J, with 10 bases in the middle. Germline V gene lookup returns CDR1 GTSNPN and CDR2 SVGIG (reference sequence). This CDR3 spans 13 amino acids. In the authors' workflow: Researchers report that nucleated cell counts were estimated from reference gene primer amplification. The method was immunoSEQ multiplex PCR; TCRdb's version includes in-frame clones alone and lacks a portion of them. That table supplies the V and J calls and clone size; D and trimming were determined from the DNA. This sample has over 85,000 clones, with more than 75% found just once.

The sample comprised peripheral blood. The source is a man aged 40-50 years with acute or convalescent COVID-19. The chain carries TRBV30 and TRBJ2-7; TRBD2 is a possible D gene (5 bases). For the CDR3, the DNA is TGTGCCTGGAGTGTAGTTCGAGGGTACGAGCAGTACTTC. It codes for CAWSVVRGYEQYF.